A single sample is the source of the 23 T cell receptor beta chains below, sequenced in a study of regulatory T cells in long-lasting Graves disease (dated by TCRdb to about 2021). Preparation of the library involved multiplex PCR. Sequenced using an Illumina HiSeq 4000. CDR3 regions were amplified by Arm-PCR with iRepertoire HTBI primers to construct TCR beta libraries. Through fastp at Q25 and MiXCR, TCRdb rebuilt clones from the public reads, retaining in-frame beta chains. All rows with the same CDR3 protein become a single entry with the most common DNA and genes. The sample table lists roughly 510,000 distinct CDR3 sequences, roughly a sixth of them with a count of one. The top ten hold around 12% of the sample. Taken with the paper, the label for time point translates to: newly diagnosed GD, antithyroid drugs for less than 3 months. RNA was extracted from PBMCs in TRIzol for both TCR sequencing and RNA sequencing.

This sample also belongs to another study, concerning T cells in Graves' hyperthyroidism and ophthalmopathy.

Here the sequenced sample was peripheral blood mononuclear cells (PBMCs), taken at new diagnosis, from a patient treated with antithyroid drugs. These receptors were taken from a man between 18 and 35 years old with Graves disease. Donor details come from another sample of the same person, matched by shared clones.

This clonotype was seen just once. The CDR3 spells CASSSGQLLIDSGANVLTF. The DNA for the CDR3 is TGTGCCAGCAGCTCGGGACAGCTTTTAATCGACTCTGGGGCCAACGTCCTGACTTTC. The rearrangement links TRBV11-1 to TRBJ2-6, with 7 bases that match TRBD1. Germline V gene lookup returns CDR1 SGHAT and CDR2 FQDESV (reference sequence). Trimming took 4 bases from V and 0 from J; bases not matched to a gene: 12. The CDR3 contains 19 residues.

In this sample, this clonotype turned up many times. This chain joins TRBV6-1 and TRBJ1-6; D gene uncertain. The CDR3 is 12 amino acids. Between the trimmed V and J ends, which lost 4 bases and 7 bases, there was a span of 5 bases. Germline V CDR1 and CDR2: MNHNS, SASEGT. The CDR3 coding sequence is TGTGCCAGCAGTGGACGAAATTCACCCCTCCACTTT. Translation: CASSGRNSPLHF.

Only a few counts were recorded for this clonotype. The chain carries TRBV5-4 and TRBJ1-6; 7 bases line up with TRBD1. The V and J ends lost 4 bases and 10 bases, in that order; junction bases with no gene match: 8. Germline V CDR1 and CDR2: SGHNT, YYREEE (reference sequence). The CDR3 loop spans 14 amino acids. Written as DNA, the CDR3 is TGTGCCAGCAGCACCAGACAGGGAGGCTCACCCCTCCACTTT. Amino acids: CASSTRQGGSPLHF.

The chain employs TRBV18 and TRBJ2-2; unclear D gene. This CDR3 contains 14 residues. CDR1 is KGHSH, CDR2 LQKENI, per germline. V gave up 0 bases and J gave up 2 bases, with 4 bases separating them. CDR3 in amino acids: CASSPPLNTGELFF. The CDR3 DNA is TGTGCCAGCTCACCACCGCTAAACACCGGGGAGCTGTTTTTT. The whole variable domain, filled in from reference TRBV18 and TRBJ2-2, reads NAGVMQNPRHLVRRRGQEARLRCSPMKGHSHVYWYRQLPEEGLKFMVYLQKENIIDESGMPKERFSAEFPKEGPSILRIQQVVRGDSAAYFCASSPPLNTGELFFGEGSRLTVL.

The chain recombines TRBV9 with TRBJ1-3, with 10 bases that match TRBD1. The junction had 10 bases not matched to a gene; V was cut back by 3 bases and J by 4 bases. The germline V gene has CDR1 SGDLS and CDR2 YYNGEE. The CDR3 has 17 residues. The CDR3 region has the DNA TGTGCCAGCAGCGCGCCGACCGGGACAGGGGTAGGAAACACCATATATTTT. Protein sequence: CASSAPTGTGVGNTIYF.

This clonotype was detected many times. V is TRBV30 and J is TRBJ1-1; D is perhaps TRBD1 (5 bases). CDR1 is GTSNPN, CDR2 SVGIG, per germline (reference sequence). V was pared by 7 bases and J by 2 bases, with 17 bases between. The CDR3 length is 14 residues. CDR3 nucleotide sequence: TGTGCCTCCCAATCCGGGACGGGAAACACTGAAGCTTTCTTT. It translates to CASQSGTGNTEAFF.

The rearrangement joins TRBV5-1 to TRBJ2-5; D is perhaps TRBD1 (5 bases). The germline V and J ends were trimmed by 0 bases and 11 bases, with 14 bases remaining between them. Germline assignment: CDR1 SGHRS and CDR2 YFSETQ. This CDR3 is 13 amino acids long. CDR3 sequence reads: CASSLGQSNEQYF. In DNA form, the CDR3 reads TGCGCCAGCAGCTTGGGACAGAGCAATGAGCAGTACTTC.

This clonotype was seen ten or more times. The chain joins TRBV3-1 to TRBJ2-3; D is unclear. Trimming took 0 bases from V and 0 from J, leaving 10 bases between them. This CDR3 spans 16 amino acids. CDR1 is LGHDT and CDR2 is YNNKEL in the germline V gene (reference sequence). CDR3 loop: CASSQDQVASTDTQYF. The CDR3 DNA reads as TGTGCCAGCAGCCAAGATCAAGTCGCTAGCACAGATACGCAGTATTTT.

There are many counts of this clonotype. This chain links TRBV6-5 with TRBJ2-1, with D maybe TRBD1 (5 bases). V lost 0 bases to trimming and J lost 9 bases, with 12 bases between them. The CDR3 is 14 residues long. CDR1 is MNHEY, CDR2 SVGAGI, per germline. The CDR3 sequence is CASSYSGLRSEQFF. The DNA for the CDR3 is TGTGCCAGCAGTTACTCGGGGCTTCGGAGTGAGCAGTTCTTC.

This clonotype was found many times. The V gene is TRBV28, the J gene TRBJ1-1; possibly TRBD1 for D (6 bases). CDR3 length equals 14 residues. V lost 5 bases and J lost 7, with 17 bases in between. CDR1 is MDHEN and CDR2 is SYDVKM in the germline V gene. CDR3: CASSPHDRRSEAFF. The CDR3 DNA is TGTGCCAGCAGTCCCCATGACAGGCGGAGTGAAGCTTTCTTT.

This chain uses TRBV12-3 or TRBV12-4 with TRBJ2-1; 9 bases are shared with TRBD1. CDR3 size: 15 residues. J lost 1 base, V lost 8 bases, and 6 bases had no gene match. The CDR3 is CASLRGTGSYNEQFF. The CDR3 nucleotides are TGTGCCAGCTTGAGGGGGACAGGGTCCTACAATGAGCAGTTCTTC.

The CDR3 spells CASSGWDSHALNGAYNEQFF. In DNA form, the CDR3 reads TGTGCCAGTAGTGGATGGGACTCCCACGCACTTAATGGTGCCTACAATGAGCAGTTCTTC. This rearrangement joins TRBV19 to TRBJ2-1; the D gene is possibly TRBD2 (6 bases). The CDR3 extends over 20 amino acids. V shed 5 bases and J shed 2 bases, with 28 bases lying between them. Germline loops: CDR1 LNHDA, CDR2 SQIVND (reference sequence).

This clonotype came up many times. V is TRBV6-2 or TRBV6-3 and J is TRBJ2-1; D is uncertain. The CDR3 covers 12 residues. CDR1 is MNHEY and CDR2 is SVGEGT in the germline V gene. V shed 0 bases and J shed 9 bases, with 6 bases lying between them. CDR3 DNA sequence: TGTGCCAGCAGTTACTCCACAATTGAGCAGTTCTTC. Its translation: CASSYSTIEQFF.

The table lists this clonotype with many counts. This rearrangement joins TRBV7-2 to TRBJ2-5; no reliable D call. CDR1 and CDR2 from the germline V gene are SGHTA and FQGNSA. Trimming cost V 0 bases and J 5 bases, with 22 bases left between them. CDR3 length: 18 amino acids. The CDR3 DNA is TGTGCCAGCAGCTTAGCTGCGTTGGGTCGGCTGGCGCCGGAGACCCAGTACTTC. Its protein is CASSLAALGRLAPETQYF. Filled out from reference TRBV7-2 and TRBJ2-5, the complete variable domain reads GAGVSQSPSNKVTEKGKDVELRCDPISGHTALYWYRQSLGQGLEFLIYFQGNSAPDKSGLPSDRFSAERTGGSVSTLTIQRTQQEDSAVYLCASSLAALGRLAPETQYFGPGTRLLVL.

At least ten counts were recorded for this clonotype. The rearrangement uses TRBV7-2 and TRBJ2-1; 9 nucleotides agree with TRBD2. Unmatched junction bases numbered 13, after V lost 5 bases and J lost 5 bases. CDR1 is SGHTA and CDR2 is FQGNSA in the germline V gene. The CDR3 totals 17 residues. In DNA form, the CDR3 reads TGTGCCAGCAGCCGAAGGACCAGCGGGAGGCTGCACAATGAGCAGTTCTTC. Its translation: CASSRRTSGRLHNEQFF.

This clonotype was found many times. The chain combines TRBV19 with TRBJ2-3, with 12 bases fitting TRBD2. From germline, CDR1 is LNHDA and CDR2 SQIVND (reference sequence). The V and J ends lost 5 bases and 0 bases, in that order; junction bases with no gene match: 9. The length of the CDR3 is 18 residues. CDR3 region: CASSRFPTSGSSTDTQYF. The CDR3 DNA reads TGTGCCAGTAGTCGATTCCCGACTAGCGGGAGCAGCACAGATACGCAGTATTTT.

In this sample, this clonotype turned up many times. The V and J genes are TRBV2 and TRBJ2-1; D gene ambiguous. The CDR3 consists of 14 residues. CDR1 is SNHLY and CDR2 is FYNNEI in the germline V gene. The V end was cut by 3 bases, the J end by 0 bases, with 6 bases between. DNA of the CDR3: TGTGCCAGCAGTGAGGACCTCTCCTACAATGAGCAGTTCTTC. Translating it yields CASSEDLSYNEQFF.

This rearrangement joins TRBV5-1 to TRBJ2-1; D gene uncertain. The CDR3 runs to 12 residues. V dropped 3 bases and J dropped 9 bases, with 10 bases sitting between them. The germline CDR1 and CDR2 sequences are SGHRS and YFSETQ. The CDR3 spells CASSSTRPEQFF. Written as DNA, the CDR3 is TGCGCCAGCAGCTCAACCCGACCTGAGCAGTTCTTC.

The chain joins TRBV3-1 to TRBJ1-3; 10 bases line up with TRBD1. The CDR3 totals 17 residues. V lost 0 bases to trimming and J lost 7 bases; unmatched junction nucleotides: 9. The V gene's germline CDR1 is LGHDT and CDR2 YNNKEL (reference sequence). CDR3 protein: CASSQETGGASRNTIYF. The DNA of the CDR3 is TGTGCCAGCAGCCAAGAGACAGGGGGCGCCTCAAGGAACACCATATATTTT.

V and J are TRBV5-6 and TRBJ2-4; TRBD2 matches at 7 bases. Germline trimming cut 1 base from V and 1 base from J; bases unmatched to any gene: 14. The CDR3 covers 19 residues. Germline values: CDR1 SGHDT, CDR2 YYEEEE. The CDR3 DNA reads as TGTGCCAGCAGCTTGTTAGGCGGCGGGAGCCTCGGGGCCAAAAACATTCAGTACTTC. It encodes CASSLLGGGSLGAKNIQYF.

In this sample, this clonotype turned up many times. The chain carries TRBV18 and TRBJ2-1; D remains ambiguous. Germline CDR1 reads KGHSH; CDR2 reads LQKENI. The CDR3 length is 15 residues. V lost 2 bases and J lost 4, with 12 bases in between. This CDR3 is CASSPGLEQYNEQFF. The CDR3 bases are TGTGCCAGCTCACCAGGTTTAGAACAGTACAATGAGCAGTTCTTC.

The chain uses TRBV5-1 and TRBJ2-7; weak D call: TRBD1 (6 bases). Deletions cut 1 base from V and 5 bases from J, with 10 bases between. The CDR3 covers 13 residues. Germline lookup yields CDR1 SGHRS and CDR2 YFSETQ. CDR3 nucleotide sequence: TGCGCCAGCAGCTTGCGGCCAGGGGACGAGCAGTACTTC. Translated, it gives CASSLRPGDEQYF.

Details on this clonotype: A much more abundant neighbour one base away suggests this may be a read error. V usage is TRBV28 and J usage is TRBJ1-4, with 11 bases identical to TRBD1. Germline loops: CDR1 MDHEN, CDR2 SYDVKM. The length of the CDR3 is 18 residues. The CDR3 region has the DNA TGTGTCAGCAGGGGTATTGAGGGACAGGGGGCAACTAATGAAAAACTGTTTTTT. Protein product: CVSRGIEGQGATNEKLFF.